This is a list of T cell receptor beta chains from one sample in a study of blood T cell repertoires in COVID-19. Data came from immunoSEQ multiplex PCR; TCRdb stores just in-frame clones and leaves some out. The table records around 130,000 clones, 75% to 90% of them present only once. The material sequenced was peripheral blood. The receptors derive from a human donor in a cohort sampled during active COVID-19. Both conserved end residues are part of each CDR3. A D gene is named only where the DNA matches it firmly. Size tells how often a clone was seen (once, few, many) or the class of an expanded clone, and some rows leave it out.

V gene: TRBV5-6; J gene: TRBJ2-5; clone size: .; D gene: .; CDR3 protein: CASTPTAGEETQYF; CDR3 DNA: TGTGCCAGCACCCCGACGGCAGGGGAAGAGACCCAGTACTTC
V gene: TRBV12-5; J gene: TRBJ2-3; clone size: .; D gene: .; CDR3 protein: CASGTGTDTQYF; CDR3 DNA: TGTGCTAGTGGTACAGGCACAGATACGCAGTATTTT
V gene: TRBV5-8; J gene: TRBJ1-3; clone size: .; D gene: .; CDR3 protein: CASSHNIGGSGNTIYF; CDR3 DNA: TGTGCCAGCAGTCATAACATCGGCGGCTCTGGAAACACCATATATTTT
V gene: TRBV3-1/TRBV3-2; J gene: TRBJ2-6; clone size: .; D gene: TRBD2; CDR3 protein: CASSQEDSGRHYSLSSGANVLTF; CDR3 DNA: TGTGCCAGCAGCCAAGAGGATAGCGGGAGGCACTACTCCTTGTCCTCTGGGGCCAACGTCCTGACTTTC
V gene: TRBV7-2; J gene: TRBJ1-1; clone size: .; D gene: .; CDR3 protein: CASSFTTGWAFF; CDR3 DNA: TGTGCCAGCAGCTTTACCACAGGGTGGGCTTTCTTT
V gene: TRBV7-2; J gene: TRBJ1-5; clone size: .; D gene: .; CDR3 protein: CASSLVFGGNQPQHF; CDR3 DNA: TGTGCCAGCAGCTTAGTGTTCGGGGGCAATCAGCCCCAGCATTTT
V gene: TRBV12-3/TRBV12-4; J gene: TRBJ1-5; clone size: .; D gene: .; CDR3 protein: CASSDRNNQPQHF; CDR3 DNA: TGTGCCAGCAGTGACAGGAACAATCAGCCCCAGCATTTT
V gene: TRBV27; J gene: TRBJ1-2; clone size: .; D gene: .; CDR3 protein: CASSPGNLVSGYTF; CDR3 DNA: TGTGCCAGCAGTCCAGGGAACCTAGTAAGTGGCTACACCTTC
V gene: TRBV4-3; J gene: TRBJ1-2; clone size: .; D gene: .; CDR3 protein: CASSQVDKTDYGYTF; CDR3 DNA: TGCGCCAGCAGCCAAGTCGACAAGACCGACTATGGCTACACCTTC
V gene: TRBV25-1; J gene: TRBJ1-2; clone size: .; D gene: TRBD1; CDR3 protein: CASSPAKGAMGYTF; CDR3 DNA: TGTGCCAGCAGTCCCGCTAAGGGGGCTATGGGCTACACCTTC
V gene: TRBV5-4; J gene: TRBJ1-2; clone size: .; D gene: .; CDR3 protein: CAMRLDSDYGYTF; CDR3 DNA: TGTGCCATGAGGTTGGACTCAGACTATGGCTACACCTTC
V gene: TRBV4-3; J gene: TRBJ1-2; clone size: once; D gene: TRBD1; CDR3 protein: CASSQGTGDYIYTF; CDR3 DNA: TGCGCCAGCAGCCAAGGGACAGGGGACTACATTTACACCTTC
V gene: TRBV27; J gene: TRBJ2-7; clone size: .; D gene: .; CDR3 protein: CASSFHRSYEQYF; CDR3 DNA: TGTGCCAGCAGTTTCCACAGGTCCTACGAGCAGTACTTC
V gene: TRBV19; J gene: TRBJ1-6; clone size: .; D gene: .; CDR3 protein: CATLGGGYSSPLHF; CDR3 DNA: TGTGCCACCCTCGGGGGAGGTTATTCTTCACCCCTCCACTTT
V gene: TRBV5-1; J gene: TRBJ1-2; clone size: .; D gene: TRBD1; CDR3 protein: CASSFGQDDGYTF; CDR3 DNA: TGCGCCAGCAGCTTCGGACAGGATGATGGCTACACCTTC
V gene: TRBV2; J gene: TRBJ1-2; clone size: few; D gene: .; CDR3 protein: CASRPSWGRGYTF; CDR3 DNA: TGTGCCAGCAGGCCGAGCTGGGGCCGAGGCTACACCTTC
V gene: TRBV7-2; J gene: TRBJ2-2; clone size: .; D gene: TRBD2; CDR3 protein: CASSLVGLAGGPTTGELFF; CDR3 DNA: TGTGCCAGCAGCTTAGTGGGATTAGCGGGGGGGCCGACCACCGGGGAGCTGTTTTTT
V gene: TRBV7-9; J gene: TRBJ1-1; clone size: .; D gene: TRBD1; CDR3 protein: CASSLKGMGQEAFF; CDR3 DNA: TGTGCCAGCAGCTTAAAAGGGATGGGACAGGAAGCTTTCTTT
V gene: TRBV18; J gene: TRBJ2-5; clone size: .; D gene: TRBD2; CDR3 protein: CASSPRGLAGGPRETQYF; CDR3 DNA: TGTGCCAGCTCACCCCGGGGACTAGCGGGGGGGCCACGAGAGACCCAGTACTTC
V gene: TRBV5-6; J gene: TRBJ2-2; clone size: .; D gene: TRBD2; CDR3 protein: CASSLFPAGNTGELFF; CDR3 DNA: TGTGCCAGCAGCTTGTTTCCAGCGGGAAACACCGGGGAGCTGTTTTTT
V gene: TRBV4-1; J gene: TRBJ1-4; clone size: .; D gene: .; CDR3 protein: CASSQDPIGVSEKLFF; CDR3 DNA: TGCGCCAGCAGCCAAGATCCGATAGGGGTTTCTGAAAAACTGTTTTTT
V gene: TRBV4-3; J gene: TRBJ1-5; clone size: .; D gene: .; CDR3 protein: CASSQVRGQQPQHF; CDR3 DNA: TGCGCCAGCAGCCAAGTCAGGGGTCAGCAGCCCCAGCATTTT
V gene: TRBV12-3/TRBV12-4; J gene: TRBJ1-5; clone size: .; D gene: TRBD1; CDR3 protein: CASRGTGDQPQHF; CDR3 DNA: TGTGCCAGCAGAGGGACAGGGGACCAGCCCCAGCATTTT
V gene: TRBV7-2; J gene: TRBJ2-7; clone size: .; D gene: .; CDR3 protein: CASSLALRGEQYF; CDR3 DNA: TGTGCCAGCAGCTTGGCCCTAAGGGGCGAGCAGTACTTC
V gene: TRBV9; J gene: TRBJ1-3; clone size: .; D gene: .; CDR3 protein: CASSPGGPSGNTIYF; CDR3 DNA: TGTGCCAGCAGCCCGGGGGGCCCCTCTGGAAACACCATATATTTT
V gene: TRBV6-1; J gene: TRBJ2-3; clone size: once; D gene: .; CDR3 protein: CASSELGHSGDTQYF; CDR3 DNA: TGTGCCAGCAGTGAACTGGGGCACTCAGGAGATACGCAGTATTTT